The 21 T cell receptor beta chains presented below share a single source sample, sequenced in a study of cytomegalovirus exposure and HLA in healthy donors. Amplification used 60 Vbeta primers and 13 Jbeta primers. The protocol was immunoSEQ multiplex PCR, while the TCRdb copy is restricted to in-frame clones and leaves out a portion. In all, the sample yields some 76,000 clones. Sequences were obtained from PBMCs. The source of these receptors is a man aged 40-49 years in good health and CMV-seronegative.

The V call is TRBV27, the J call TRBJ1-5, with TRBD1 identical over 8 bases. V lost 6 bases and J lost 7; bases outside the gene matches: 2. The germline CDR1 and CDR2 sequences are MNHEY and SMNVEV (reference sequence). The CDR3 is 12 residues long. This CDR3 reads CASRTGAQPQHF. The CDR3 DNA follows: TGTGCCAGCAGGACAGGGGCGCAGCCCCAGCATTTT.

This chain uses TRBV11-1 with TRBJ2-5, with D perhaps TRBD1 (6 bases). Germline V gene lookup returns CDR1 SGHAT and CDR2 FQDESV (reference sequence). The CDR3 loop spans 13 amino acids. V lost 6 bases, J lost 2 bases, and 10 bases lay in between. CDR3: CASSPGQQETQYF. CDR3 DNA: TGTGCCAGCAGTCCTGGACAGCAAGAGACCCAGTACTTC.

The rearrangement uses TRBV4-3 and TRBJ1-1; 9 nucleotides agree with TRBD1. Germline CDR1 is LGHNA and CDR2 is YSLEER. Trimming at V came to 1 base and at J to 1 base, leaving 7 bases not matched to a gene. The length of the CDR3 is 17 residues. DNA of the CDR3: TGCGCCAGCAGCCAAGGGACAGGGGCGAGGAGGAACACTGAAGCTTTCTTT. This translates into CASSQGTGARRNTEAFF.

The gene calls are TRBV7-2 and TRBJ1-2, with D unclear. The CDR3 sequence is 13 residues long. Trimming removed 5 bases from V and 2 bases from J, with 9 bases in between. Per germline, CDR1 SGHTA and CDR2 FQGNSA. DNA for the CDR3: TGTGCCAGCAGCCCCGACAAAAACTATGGCTACACCTTC. Its translation: CASSPDKNYGYTF.

CDR3 DNA: TGTGCCAGCAGCTTACCAGCTAACTATGGCTACACCTTC. It codes for CASSLPANYGYTF. The chain is built from TRBV7-9 and TRBJ1-2; no definite D call. This CDR3 spans 13 amino acids. V was trimmed by 2 bases and J by 0 bases, leaving 4 bases between them. Germline V lookup: CDR1 SEHNR, CDR2 FQNEAQ (reference sequence).

J is TRBJ2-3 and V is TRBV28; D is ambiguous. The V and J ends lost 6 bases and 6 bases respectively, with 13 bases between them. This CDR3 comprises 13 residues. Germline assignment: CDR1 MDHEN and CDR2 SYDVKM. CDR3: CASRSTSVDTQYF. The CDR3, as DNA: TGTGCCAGCAGGTCTACTTCCGTGGATACGCAGTATTTT.

This chain joins TRBV14 and TRBJ2-7; 9 positions agree with TRBD1. Germline V CDR1 and CDR2: SGHDN, FVKESK. Trimming removed 2 bases from V and 7 bases from J; junction bases left unmatched: 9. This CDR3 is built from 15 residues. CDR3 in DNA: TGTGCCAGCAGCCAATGGGGACAGGGTGTCGGAGAGCAGTACTTC. Its protein is CASSQWGQGVGEQYF.

The chain links TRBV4-3 to TRBJ2-2; D possibly corresponds to TRBD2 (6 bases). In germline, CDR1 is LGHNA, CDR2 YSLEER. V was clipped by 9 bases and J by 2 bases, with 13 bases between them. CDR3 size: 14 residues. In DNA, the CDR3 is TGCGCCAGTCGCCGGGACTTTAACACCGGGGAGCTGTTTTTT. It encodes CASRRDFNTGELFF.

The chain employs TRBV19 and TRBJ2-3; 10 bases are a match to TRBD2. Germline V lookup: CDR1 LNHDA, CDR2 SQIVND (reference sequence). This CDR3 has 16 amino acids. Unmatched junction bases numbered 8, after V lost 3 bases and J lost 5 bases. DNA for the CDR3: TGTGCCAGTAGTATCACAGCGGGGGGGCTAGGAGATACGCAGTATTTT. Its translation: CASSITAGGLGDTQYF.

This rearrangement joins TRBV30 to TRBJ2-1; the D is unclear. With 0 bases removed from V and 10 bases from J, the gap between germline ends came to 19 bases. This CDR3 has 15 amino acids. Germline V gene data show CDR1 as GTSNPN and CDR2 as SVGIG (reference sequence). The CDR3 here is CAWSVLRRSLREQFF. Written as DNA, the CDR3 is TGTGCCTGGAGTGTACTGAGGCGGAGCCTTAGGGAGCAGTTCTTC.

Written as DNA, the CDR3 is TGTGCCACCAGCAGTCGACTAGCGGGGGGCCGAATCTACAATGAGCAGTTCTTC. It specifies CATSSRLAGGRIYNEQFF. This chain links TRBV15 with TRBJ2-1; 13 nucleotides align to TRBD2. The junction had 8 bases not matched to a gene; V was cut back by 3 bases and J by 3 bases. Germline CDR1 is LNHNV and CDR2 is YYDKDF (reference sequence). The CDR3 consists of 18 residues.

The rearrangement links TRBV27 to TRBJ1-5, with 7 bases that match TRBD1. The CDR3 covers 14 residues. Unmatched junction bases numbered 6, after V lost 4 bases and J lost 6 bases. Looked up from germline, CDR1 is MNHEY and CDR2 is SMNVEV (reference sequence). Here the CDR3 DNA reads TGTGCCAGCAGTTCCTCCGACAGGGCTCAGCCCCAGCATTTT. It encodes CASSSSDRAQPQHF.

V and J are TRBV19 and TRBJ1-4; D might be TRBD1 (5 bases). The CDR3 has 15 amino acids. The V and J ends lost 6 bases and 6 bases respectively, with 17 bases between them. Germline CDR1 reads LNHDA; CDR2 reads SQIVND (reference sequence). The chain's CDR3 is CASSQRGTVDEKLFF. The CDR3 DNA reads TGTGCCAGTAGCCAAAGAGGGACTGTAGATGAAAAACTGTTTTTT.

This rearrangement joins TRBV29-1 to TRBJ1-1; no definite D call. V was shortened by 3 bases and J by 1 base, with 9 bases between the two germline ends. The CDR3 extends over 13 amino acids. From germline, CDR1 is SQVTM and CDR2 ANQGSEA. Here the CDR3 reads CSVDKQPNTEAFF. The CDR3 bases are TGCAGCGTTGATAAGCAACCGAACACTGAAGCTTTCTTT.

The chain links TRBV18 to TRBJ1-3; unclear D gene. V was cut by 4 bases and J by 0 bases, with 13 bases left in between. Germline-derived CDR1 and CDR2 are KGHSH and LQKENI. The CDR3 is made up of 16 amino acids. This CDR3 is CASSLDSSDSGNTIYF. The CDR3, as DNA: TGTGCCAGCTCACTCGATTCTAGCGACTCTGGAAACACCATATATTTT.

The rearrangement links TRBV11-3 to TRBJ2-1; no firm D call. V was trimmed by 5 bases and J by 10 bases, leaving 12 bases between them. Germline V gene data show CDR1 as SGHNT and CDR2 as YENEEA. This CDR3 comprises 12 residues. This chain's CDR3 is CASSVLGHEQFF. CDR3 in DNA: TGTGCCAGCAGCGTACTGGGCCACGAGCAGTTCTTC.

The rearrangement joins TRBV18 to TRBJ1-2; 10 bases match TRBD1. Per the germline V gene, CDR1 is KGHSH and CDR2 is LQKENI. J lost 1 base, V lost 2 bases, and 1 base had no gene match. The CDR3 sequence is 15 residues long. CDR3 region: CASSPGTGDNYGYTF. DNA of the CDR3: TGTGCCAGCTCACCAGGGACAGGGGATAACTATGGCTACACCTTC.

This chain joins TRBV4-2 and TRBJ2-7, with 9 nucleotides matching TRBD2. Unmatched junction bases numbered 10, after V lost 4 bases and J lost 6 bases. CDR3 length: 15 amino acids. Germline lookup yields CDR1 LGHNA and CDR2 YNFKEQ. CDR3 sequence (DNA): TGTGCCAGCAGCCGAGACCCCTATAGCGGGGGCGAGCAGTACTTC. Amino acids: CASSRDPYSGGEQYF.

J is TRBJ2-7 and V is TRBV10-3, with 7 nucleotides matching TRBD1. Per germline, CDR1 ENHRY and CDR2 SYGVKD. The CDR3 has 12 amino acids. V dropped 8 bases and J dropped 4; count of bases not matched to a gene: 5. The CDR3: CAIGQVGYEQYF. CDR3 nucleotides: TGTGCCATCGGACAGGTGGGTTACGAGCAGTACTTC.

The CDR3 is CASSLGSNEKLFF. The CDR3 DNA is TGCGCCAGCAGCTTGGGCAGTAATGAAAAACTGTTTTTT. The chain combines TRBV5-1 with TRBJ1-4; D is uncertain. The germline V gene has CDR1 SGHRS and CDR2 YFSETQ. The CDR3 length is 13 residues. The V end was cut by 0 bases, the J end by 4 bases, with 4 bases between.

CDR3 sequence (DNA): TGTGCCAGCAGCTTGCTGGACAGGGGGTTCTACGAGCAGTACTTC. Its protein is CASSLLDRGFYEQYF. The genes are TRBV5-6 and TRBJ2-7, with 10 positions matching TRBD1. The CDR3 sequence is 15 residues long. V was clipped by 1 base and J by 3 bases; unmatched bases: 4. In germline, CDR1 is SGHDT, CDR2 YYEEEE. Full variable domain (missing parts from reference TRBV5-6 and TRBJ2-7): DAGVTQSPTHLIKTRGQQVTLRCSPKSGHDTVSWYQQALGQGPQFIFQYYEEEERQRGNFPDRFSGHQFPNYSSELNVNALLLGDSALYLCASSLLDRGFYEQYFGPGTRLTVT.